The next 30 T cell receptor beta chains were all read from a single sample in a study of vaccination effects on CD4 cells after COVID-19 (dated by TCRdb to the early 2020s). Antigen specificity for these receptors is unknown. To identify antigen-specific CD4+ T cell clonotypes by their expansion, the ViraFEST assay first stimulated PBMC with viral peptide pools and then applied TCR sequencing. After around eleven days of culture, CD4+ T cells were isolated with the EasySep CD4+ T cell isolation kit. Convalescent patients had PCR-confirmed SARS-CoV-2 infection between March and December 2020, before Alpha, Beta and Delta variants emerged in the United States. Libraries were constructed by the immunoSEQ multiplex PCR assay. The table comes from immuneACCESS by way of TCRdb, which keeps in-frame sequences with V and J called. Part of the clones is missing from these tables; in studies checked, under half for an unresolved V gene and the rest for unknown reasons. Present in this sample are tens of thousands of clones, roughly 72% of which were seen just once. 18% of the sample comes from the top ten.

This specimen consisted of CD4+ T cells from PBMCs cultured with SARS-CoV-2 spike peptides, obtained before COVID-19 vaccination. This specimen's cell subset or site label, interpreted: SARS-CoV-2 spike overlapping peptide pool stimulation. The receptors shown here come from a human donor who had a prior SARS-CoV-2 infection.

V is TRBV2 and J is TRBJ1-2, with TRBD1 identical over 9 bases. J gave up 4 bases and V 7 bases, and 10 bases lay outside the gene matches. Germline V gene data show CDR1 as SNHLY and CDR2 as FYNNEI. CDR3 length: 15 residues. This CDR3 is CASTKGQGIFYGYTF. The CDR3 nucleotides read TGTGCCAGCACCAAAGGACAGGGGATTTTCTATGGCTACACCTTC.

This chain joins TRBV2 and TRBJ2-2; TRBD1 is a possible D gene (5 bases). Trimming stripped 0 bases from V and 6 bases from J, with 14 bases between. Germline V gene sequence: CDR1 SNHLY, CDR2 FYNNEI. This CDR3 spans 16 amino acids. CDR3 sequence reads: CASSEAAGRVAGELFF. The CDR3, as DNA: TGTGCCAGCAGTGAAGCGGCTGGCAGGGTGGCCGGGGAGCTGTTTTTT.

This clone is large in the sample. V usage is TRBV5-4 and J usage is TRBJ1-2; the D gene is possibly TRBD1 (6 bases). Trimming pared 5 bases from V and 8 bases from J, leaving 13 bases between. The CDR3 extends over 12 amino acids. Germline values: CDR1 SGHNT, CDR2 YYREEE (reference sequence). In DNA, the CDR3 is TGTGCCAGCAGATCCGGGACATTGGGCTACACCTTC. Its protein product is CASRSGTLGYTF.

The chain joins TRBV5-1 to TRBJ2-7; 10 bases line up with TRBD1. Unmatched junction bases numbered 5, after V lost 0 bases and J lost 8 bases. Germline CDR1 reads SGHRS; CDR2 reads YFSETQ. The CDR3 loop spans 14 amino acids. Here the CDR3 DNA reads TGCGCCAGCAGCTTGGTAGGGACAGGGGACAAGCAGTACTTC. It yields the protein CASSLVGTGDKQYF.

The rearrangement links TRBV6-7 to TRBJ1-5; D is uncertain. TRBV6-7 is an ORF, with its function uncertain. Trimming removed 2 bases from V and 3 bases from J, with 17 bases in between. This CDR3 is 17 amino acids long. Here the CDR3 DNA reads TGTGCCAGCAGTTACAGAGACATGCCCTTTTCCAATCAGCCCCAGCATTTT. Protein: CASSYRDMPFSNQPQHF.

This rearrangement joins TRBV29-1 to TRBJ2-2, with D unresolved. The CDR3 is 15 amino acids. V shed 6 bases and J shed 4 bases, with 18 bases lying between them. From germline, CDR1 is SQVTM and CDR2 ANQGSEA. CDR3 sequence reads: CSVGTAYYSTGELFF. For the CDR3, the DNA is TGCAGCGTCGGCACGGCCTACTACTCCACCGGGGAGCTGTTTTTT.

The J gene is TRBJ2-5, the V gene TRBV5-1; D is unclear. This CDR3 is 16 amino acids long. Trimming removed 2 bases at V and 0 bases at J, with 14 bases between. Germline assignment: CDR1 SGHRS and CDR2 YFSETQ. The CDR3 here is CASSFLIVQNQETQYF. In nucleotides, the CDR3 is TGCGCCAGCAGCTTTTTAATCGTCCAGAACCAAGAGACCCAGTACTTC.

This clone has just one count. This chain uses TRBV10-3 with TRBJ1-1; TRBD1 agrees at 11 bases. The CDR3 length is 16 residues. The V segment lost 8 bases and the J segment 3 bases; nucleotides outside the gene matches: 11. Germline CDR1 is ENHRY and CDR2 is SYGVKD. In DNA, the CDR3 is TGTGCCATCTCGGACAGGGGGCGCGTAATGGACACTGAAGCTTTCTTT. This translates into CAISDRGRVMDTEAFF.

The J gene is TRBJ2-7, the V gene TRBV11-2, with a tentative D call TRBD2 (6 bases). The CDR3 has 15 amino acids. Germline loops: CDR1 SGHAT, CDR2 FQNNGV. Trimming pared 4 bases from V and 4 bases from J, leaving 17 bases between. This CDR3 is CASSSAGGTQYEQYF. CDR3 nucleotide sequence: TGTGCCAGCAGCTCCGCGGGCGGGACTCAGTACGAGCAGTACTTC.

The chain links TRBV9 to TRBJ2-5; 8 bases align to TRBD2. With 1 base clipped from V and 5 bases from J, the junction kept 10 bases outside the gene matches. CDR3 length: 16 residues. Germline V lookup: CDR1 SGDLS, CDR2 YYNGEE. CDR3 bases: TGTGCCAGCAGCGTAACGGGGGGGGCCTTGGGGGAGACCCAGTACTTC. Residues: CASSVTGGALGETQYF.

The sample holds a few counts of this clone. CDR3 DNA: TGTGCCAGTAGTACTCCGGGACAGAACAGGGAAAAACTGTTTTTT. It encodes CASSTPGQNREKLFF. The chain couples TRBV19 to TRBJ1-4; 7 bases fit TRBD1. CDR1 and CDR2 from the germline V gene are LNHDA and SQIVND (reference sequence). This CDR3 has 15 amino acids. V lost 4 bases to trimming and J lost 8 bases; unmatched junction nucleotides: 10.

The chain uses TRBV5-6 and TRBJ2-7, with 7 nucleotides matching TRBD1. The germline gives CDR1 SGHDT, CDR2 YYEEEE. The CDR3 sequence is 14 residues long. V trimming: 4 bases; J trimming: 0 bases; junction bases outside the gene matches: 4. The CDR3 DNA follows: TGTGCCAGCAGCCAACAGGGGAGCTCCTACGAGCAGTACTTC. Its protein product is CASSQQGSSYEQYF. The full variable domain, completed using reference TRBV5-6 and TRBJ2-7, is DAGVTQSPTHLIKTRGQQVTLRCSPKSGHDTVSWYQQALGQGPQFIFQYYEEEERQRGNFPDRFSGHQFPNYSSELNVNALLLGDSALYLCASSQQGSSYEQYFGPGTRLTVT.

CDR3 residues: CAWSTPEGIPGELFF. In nucleotides, the CDR3 is TGTGCCTGGAGTACACCTGAAGGGATTCCCGGGGAGCTGTTTTTT. The rearrangement links TRBV30 to TRBJ2-2; D remains unclear. Trimming took 2 bases from V and 6 from J, leaving 16 bases between them. The CDR3 sequence is 15 residues long. Germline CDR1 GTSNPN, CDR2 SVGIG (reference sequence).

V gene TRBV7-8 combines with J gene TRBJ2-5; perhaps TRBD2 as D (6 bases). The V gene's germline CDR1 is SGHVS and CDR2 FQNEAQ. The CDR3 contains 16 residues. Trimming took off 2 bases at V and 4 bases at J, with 17 bases between the two ends. The CDR3 reads CASSLPGNPGGETQYF. The CDR3 coding sequence is TGTGCCAGCAGCTTACCGGGGAACCCCGGGGGAGAGACCCAGTACTTC.

This sequence joins TRBV10-3 and TRBJ2-2, with D hard to call. The CDR3 spans 17 residues. From germline, CDR1 is ENHRY and CDR2 SYGVKD. The germline V and J ends were trimmed by 3 bases and 1 base, with 15 bases remaining between them. The CDR3 coding sequence is TGTGCCATCAGTGATTATGTGTATGGCGGGAACACCGGGGAGCTGTTTTTT. Its translation is CAISDYVYGGNTGELFF.

This chain uses TRBV5-6 with TRBJ1-6; D is perhaps TRBD1 (5 bases). CDR1 SGHDT and CDR2 YYEEEE come from the germline V gene. The CDR3 loop spans 14 amino acids. V lost 0 bases to trimming and J lost 11 bases, with 12 bases between them. CDR3 region: CASSLVAGRAPLHF. CDR3 coding DNA: TGTGCCAGCAGCTTGGTGGCGGGACGGGCACCCCTCCACTTT.

This clone was seen just once. This chain joins TRBV5-1 and TRBJ2-3; TRBD2 matches 7 bases. V was pared by 1 base and J by 4 bases, with 6 bases of the junction left unmatched. CDR3 length: 15 residues. The V gene's germline CDR1 is SGHRS and CDR2 YFSETQ. Here the CDR3 reads CASSLNRGGADTQYF. CDR3 DNA sequence: TGCGCCAGCAGCTTGAATCGCGGGGGTGCAGATACGCAGTATTTT.

The chain uses TRBV11-2 and TRBJ2-1, with 7 bases aligning to TRBD1. CDR3 length: 16 residues. The J segment lost 2 bases and the V segment lost 5 bases, leaving 9 bases of the junction unmatched. Germline CDR1 is SGHAT and CDR2 is FQNNGV. Here the CDR3 DNA reads TGTGCCAGCAGCCAAACTAACAGGGGAACCTACAATGAGCAGTTCTTC. It codes for CASSQTNRGTYNEQFF. Combining the CDR3 with reference TRBV11-2 and TRBJ2-1 gives the whole variable domain EAGVAQSPRYKIIEKRQSVAFWCNPISGHATLYWYQQILGQGPKLLIQFQNNGVVDDSQLPKDRFSAERLKGVDSTLKIQPAKLEDSAVYLCASSQTNRGTYNEQFFGPGTRLTVL.

The rearrangement uses TRBV5-1 and TRBJ2-5, with TRBD1 matching over 7 bases. Germline values: CDR1 SGHRS, CDR2 YFSETQ. J gave up 2 bases and V 2 bases, and 3 bases lay outside the gene matches. This CDR3 comprises 14 residues. CDR3 in amino acids: CASSLRGQQETQYF. Here the CDR3 DNA reads TGCGCCAGCAGCTTACGGGGACAGCAAGAGACCCAGTACTTC.

Only one count was recorded for this clone. V gene TRBV28 combines with J gene TRBJ2-1, with D possibly TRBD2 on 7 matching bases. The V end was cut by 8 bases, the J end by 3 bases, with 14 bases between. The CDR3 has 14 residues. Germline values: CDR1 MDHEN, CDR2 SYDVKM. The CDR3 sequence: CASGAGTLYNEQFF. CDR3 coding DNA: TGTGCCAGCGGAGCGGGGACACTCTACAATGAGCAGTTCTTC.

The chain uses TRBV10-3 and TRBJ2-7; the D is unclear. With 2 bases removed from V and 4 bases from J, the gap between germline ends came to 21 bases. The CDR3 contains 17 residues. Looked up from germline, CDR1 is ENHRY and CDR2 is SYGVKD. In nucleotides, the CDR3 is TGTGCCATCAGTGAGATTCAGAATACCCCACTCTCTTACGAGCAGTACTTC. As protein: CAISEIQNTPLSYEQYF.

This clone was observed a few times. The rearrangement uses TRBV4-2 and TRBJ2-1; D is uncertain. Trimming took 4 bases from V and 1 from J, leaving 14 bases between them. This CDR3 region has 16 residues. In germline, CDR1 is LGHNA, CDR2 YNFKEQ. In DNA form, the CDR3 reads TGTGCCAGCAGCCCCATTTCGGAAGGGTCCTACAATGAGCAGTTCTTC. Protein product: CASSPISEGSYNEQFF.

The rearrangement links TRBV5-4 to TRBJ2-1; D is unclear. Trimming shortened V by 0 bases and J by 5 bases, and 12 bases separated the two germline ends. The germline V gene has CDR1 SGHNT and CDR2 YYREEE (reference sequence). The CDR3 spans 15 residues. CDR3 DNA: TGTGCCAGCAGCTTGGAGGCGGTACGTCACAATGAGCAGTTCTTC. Translation gives CASSLEAVRHNEQFF.

The rearrangement links TRBV15 to TRBJ2-1, with D possibly TRBD1 on 5 matching bases. V gave up 0 bases and J gave up 4 bases, with 16 bases separating them. Germline V gene data show CDR1 as LNHNV and CDR2 as YYDKDF (reference sequence). CDR3 size: 17 residues. Written as DNA, the CDR3 is TGTGCCACCAGCAGAGAACTGCCAGGGTTTCGTTACAATGAGCAGTTCTTC. Its translation: CATSRELPGFRYNEQFF.

The chain carries TRBV24-1 and TRBJ2-3; 15 bases fit TRBD2. Germline V CDR1 and CDR2: KGHDR, SFDVKD. This CDR3 contains 18 residues. J gave up 2 bases and V 3 bases, and 5 bases lay outside the gene matches. The CDR3 DNA follows: TGTGCCACCAGTGATACCGGGACTAGCGGGAGGTACACAGATACGCAGTATTTT. Translation: CATSDTGTSGRYTDTQYF.

CDR3 in DNA: TGTGAGAGGGCGGGAGAAACCAAACGAAACCCTAGCTCTGGAAACACCATATATTTT. This gives the protein CERAGETKRNPSSGNTIYF. The V call is TRBV21-1, the J call TRBJ1-3. TRBV21-1 corresponds to a pseudogene. This CDR3 is 19 amino acids long.

This chain links TRBV18 with TRBJ2-3; 8 bases fit TRBD2. V was clipped by 1 base and J by 3 bases; unmatched bases: 6. CDR1 KGHSH and CDR2 LQKENI come from the germline V gene. The CDR3 contains 16 residues. The CDR3 reads CASSPLREGLTDTQYF. CDR3 nucleotide sequence: TGTGCCAGCTCACCACTCCGGGAGGGCCTGACAGATACGCAGTATTTT.

The rearrangement joins TRBV18 to TRBJ2-1, with D possibly matching TRBD2 (5 bases). CDR1 is KGHSH, CDR2 LQKENI, per germline. V dropped 3 bases and J dropped 5 bases, with 17 bases sitting between them. This CDR3 comprises 16 residues. CDR3 sequence (DNA): TGTGCCAGCTCACCTCAGAGAGGGAGACCCAACAATGAGCAGTTCTTC. This translates into CASSPQRGRPNNEQFF.

The rearrangement uses TRBV7-2 and TRBJ2-5; unclear D gene. The CDR3 loop spans 14 amino acids. Germline values: CDR1 SGHTA, CDR2 FQGNSA. The ends were cut back, 2 bases at V and 2 bases at J, with 9 bases in the middle. The CDR3 reads CASSLSVRQETQYF. In DNA, the CDR3 is TGTGCCAGCAGCTTAAGTGTAAGACAAGAGACCCAGTACTTC.

This clone was picked up a small number of times. The chain recombines TRBV18 with TRBJ2-7; weak D call: TRBD2 (6 bases). Trimming removed 5 bases at V and 2 bases at J, with 13 bases between. Per the germline V gene, CDR1 is KGHSH and CDR2 is LQKENI. This CDR3 is 14 amino acids long. CDR3 region: CASSGLGRTYEQYF. The CDR3 DNA is TGTGCCAGCTCAGGTCTGGGGAGGACCTACGAGCAGTACTTC. The whole variable domain, filled in from reference TRBV18 and TRBJ2-7, reads NAGVMQNPRHLVRRRGQEARLRCSPMKGHSHVYWYRQLPEEGLKFMVYLQKENIIDESGMPKERFSAEFPKEGPSILRIQQVVRGDSAAYFCASSGLGRTYEQYFGPGTRLTVT.